This T cell receptor (beta chain) was obtained from a study of blood T cell repertoires in COVID-19. The authors' processing: How many nucleated cells were present was estimated from reference gene primer amplification. Sequencing was performed with immunoSEQ multiplex PCR; in TCRdb, only in-frame clones are kept and a portion is missing. The DNA gave D and trimming, while V, J and clone size come from that table. The sample lists some 390,000 clones; around nine tenths were seen once. This CDR3 comprises 13 residues. V was clipped by 4 bases and J by 6 bases, with 12 bases between them. The germline gives CDR1 MNHEY, CDR2 SVGAGI.

The chain has TRBV6-5 and TRBJ1-1; D is perhaps TRBD1 (6 bases). This receptor was taken from a human donor in a cohort sampled during active COVID-19. The specimen sequenced was peripheral blood. CDR3 protein: CASSLDSHSEAFF. In DNA form, the CDR3 reads TGTGCCAGCAGTTTGGACAGTCACTCTGAAGCTTTCTTT.